This T cell receptor (beta chain) originates from a study of blood T cell repertoires in COVID-19. The wider study: The study drew acute and convalescent COVID-19 samples from the United States, Italy and Spain. In each case, the material was cDNA or gDNA derived from T cells, B-cell-depleted T cells, or PBMCs.

The CDR3 sequence is 13 residues long. Germline CDR1 is KGHSH and CDR2 is LQKENI. Trimming shortened V by 3 bases and J by 1 base, and 5 bases separated the two germline ends. As originally analysed: For nucleated cells, counts were estimated from reference gene primer amplification. Data came from immunoSEQ multiplex PCR; TCRdb stores just in-frame clones and leaves some out. The D gene and trimming were derived from the DNA, and the V and J assignments and clone size from that table. Of fewer than 120,000 clones listed, 88% are singletons. The chain links TRBV18 to TRBJ2-3; D remains ambiguous. Sequenced input: peripheral blood. The clonotype was recovered from a woman aged 45-59 years with acute or convalescent COVID-19. CDR3 bases: TGTGCCAGCTCACCGTCGGGCACAGATACGCAGTATTTT. Translated, it gives CASSPSGTDTQYF.